The T cell receptor beta chain under discussion was sequenced for a study of regulatory T cells in long-lasting Graves disease. Trimming removed 1 base from V and 2 bases from J; junction bases left unmatched: 4. CDR3 length: 16 residues. Libraries of TCR beta came from iRepertoire HTBI primers plus Arm-PCR of CDR3 regions. Each CDR3 protein gets one entry after TCRdb re-called the multiplex PCR reads with MiXCR. This table has some 500,000 distinct CDR3 sequences, approximately 15% appearing once. Time point in this sample: newly diagnosed GD, antithyroid drugs for less than 3 months. With RNA extracted from PBMCs as input, the TCR library was made. This clonotype was recorded at least ten times. The data were also submitted as part of a second study, on T cells in Graves' hyperthyroidism and ophthalmopathy. From that study: Based on clinical symptoms, serum thyroxine and TRAb, thyroid ultrasound and orbital computed tomography, diagnoses were reached.

The material sequenced was peripheral blood mononuclear cells (PBMCs), taken at new diagnosis, from a patient treated with antithyroid drugs. The V gene is TRBV12-3 or TRBV12-4, the J gene TRBJ2-1; 8 bases line up with TRBD1. The receptor's source is a young man with Graves disease. CDR3 in amino acids: CASSLETGVAYNEQFF. The CDR3 DNA reads TGTGCCAGCAGTTTAGAGACAGGGGTCGCCTACAATGAGCAGTTCTTC.